This entry features one T cell receptor beta chain sequence. The same CDR3 arises from other DNA sequences in this sample as well. Profiled with immunoSEQ multiplex PCR; TCRdb holds only in-frame clones, not every one. Of approximately 190,000 clones listed, about 89% were seen once; the top ten hold 1.8%. The V and J ends lost 2 bases and 6 bases, in that order; junction bases with no gene match: 0. The length of the CDR3 is 14 residues. Germline V gene data show CDR1 as SEHNR and CDR2 as FQNEAQ (reference sequence). The record originates from a study of control samples from healthy donors and cancer patients.

This rearrangement joins TRBV7-9 to TRBJ2-1; 11 bases match TRBD2. The sequencing sample was made of blood. This TCR was recovered from a man aged 25-45 years in good health. The CDR3 sequence: CASSLLAGGNEQFF. The CDR3 bases are TGTGCCAGCAGCTTACTAGCGGGGGGCAATGAGCAGTTCTTC.